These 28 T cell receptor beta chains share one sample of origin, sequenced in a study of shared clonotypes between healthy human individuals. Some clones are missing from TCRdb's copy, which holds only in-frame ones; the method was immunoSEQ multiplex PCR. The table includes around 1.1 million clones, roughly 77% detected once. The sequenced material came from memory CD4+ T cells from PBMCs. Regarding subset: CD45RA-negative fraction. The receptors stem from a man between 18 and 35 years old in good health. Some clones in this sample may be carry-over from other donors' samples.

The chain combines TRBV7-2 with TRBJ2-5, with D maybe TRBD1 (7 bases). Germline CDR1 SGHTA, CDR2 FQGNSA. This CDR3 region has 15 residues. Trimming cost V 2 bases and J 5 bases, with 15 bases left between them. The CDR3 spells CASSLRTTGVETQYF. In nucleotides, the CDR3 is TGTGCCAGCAGCTTACGGACTACAGGGGTGGAGACCCAGTACTTC.

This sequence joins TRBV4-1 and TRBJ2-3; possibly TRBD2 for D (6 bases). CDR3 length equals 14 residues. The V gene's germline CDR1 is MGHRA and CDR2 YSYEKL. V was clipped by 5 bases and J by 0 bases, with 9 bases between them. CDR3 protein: CASSKGTSTDTQYF. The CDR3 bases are TGCGCCAGCAGCAAGGGGACTAGCACAGATACGCAGTATTTT.

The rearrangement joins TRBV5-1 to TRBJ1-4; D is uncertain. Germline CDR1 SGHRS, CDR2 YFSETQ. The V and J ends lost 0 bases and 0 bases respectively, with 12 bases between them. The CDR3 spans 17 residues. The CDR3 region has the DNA TGCGCCAGCAGCTTGGAAGGGCGGCTCGCAACTAATGAAAAACTGTTTTTT. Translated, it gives CASSLEGRLATNEKLFF.

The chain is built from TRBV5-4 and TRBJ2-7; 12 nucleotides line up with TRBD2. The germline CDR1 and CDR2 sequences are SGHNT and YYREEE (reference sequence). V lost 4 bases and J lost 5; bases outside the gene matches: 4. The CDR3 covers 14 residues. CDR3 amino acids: CASSEGLAGNEQYF. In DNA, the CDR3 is TGTGCCAGCAGCGAGGGACTAGCGGGCAACGAGCAGTACTTC.

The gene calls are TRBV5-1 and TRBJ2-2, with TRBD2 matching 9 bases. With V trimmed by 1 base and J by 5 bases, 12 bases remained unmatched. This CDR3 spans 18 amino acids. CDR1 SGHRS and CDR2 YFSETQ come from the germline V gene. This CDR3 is CASSLSRTSDRWTGELFF. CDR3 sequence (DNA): TGCGCCAGCAGCTTGTCGAGGACTAGCGACCGGTGGACCGGGGAGCTGTTTTTT.

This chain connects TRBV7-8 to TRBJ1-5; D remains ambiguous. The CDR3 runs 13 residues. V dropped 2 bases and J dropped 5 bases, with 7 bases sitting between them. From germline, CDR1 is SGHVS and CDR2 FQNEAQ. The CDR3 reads CASSLNSYQPQHF. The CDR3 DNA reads TGTGCCAGCAGCTTAAATTCATATCAGCCCCAGCATTTT.

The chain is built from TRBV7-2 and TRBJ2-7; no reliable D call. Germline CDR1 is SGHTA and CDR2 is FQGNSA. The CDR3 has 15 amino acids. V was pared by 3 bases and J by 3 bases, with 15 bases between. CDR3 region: CASSFGRADLYEQYF. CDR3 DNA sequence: TGTGCCAGCAGCTTTGGCCGGGCTGACCTCTACGAGCAGTACTTC.

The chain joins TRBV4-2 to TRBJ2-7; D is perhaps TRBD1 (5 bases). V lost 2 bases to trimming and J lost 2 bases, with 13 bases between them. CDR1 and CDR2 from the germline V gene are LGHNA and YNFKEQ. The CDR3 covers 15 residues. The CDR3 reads CASSQFQGNPYEQYF. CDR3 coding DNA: TGTGCCAGCAGCCAATTTCAGGGAAACCCCTACGAGCAGTACTTC.

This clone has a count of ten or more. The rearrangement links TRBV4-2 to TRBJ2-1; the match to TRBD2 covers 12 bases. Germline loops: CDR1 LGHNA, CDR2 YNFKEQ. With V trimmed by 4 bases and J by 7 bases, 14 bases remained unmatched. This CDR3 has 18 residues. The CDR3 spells CASSLGGSSGRALNEQFF. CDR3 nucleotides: TGTGCCAGCAGCCTGGGGGGCTCTAGCGGGAGGGCCCTGAATGAGCAGTTCTTC.

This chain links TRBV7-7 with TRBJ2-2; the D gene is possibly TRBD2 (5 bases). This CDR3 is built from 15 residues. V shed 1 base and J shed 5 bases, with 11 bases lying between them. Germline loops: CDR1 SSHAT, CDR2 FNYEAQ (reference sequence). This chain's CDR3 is CASSLGASGTGELFF. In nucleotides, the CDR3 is TGTGCCAGCAGCTTAGGGGCCTCGGGGACCGGGGAGCTGTTTTTT.

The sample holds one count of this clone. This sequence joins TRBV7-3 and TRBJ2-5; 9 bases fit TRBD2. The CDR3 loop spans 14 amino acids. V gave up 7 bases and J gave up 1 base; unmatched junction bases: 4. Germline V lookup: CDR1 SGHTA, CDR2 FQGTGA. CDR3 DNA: TGTGCCAGCAACGGCGGGAGGGCCCAAGAGACCCAGTACTTC. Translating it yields CASNGGRAQETQYF. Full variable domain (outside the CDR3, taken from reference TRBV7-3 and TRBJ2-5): GAGVSQTPSNKVTEKGKYVELRCDPISGHTALYWYRQSLGQGPEFLIYFQGTGAADDSGLPNDRFFAVRPEGSVSTLKIQRTERGDSAVYLCASNGGRAQETQYFGPGTRLLVL.

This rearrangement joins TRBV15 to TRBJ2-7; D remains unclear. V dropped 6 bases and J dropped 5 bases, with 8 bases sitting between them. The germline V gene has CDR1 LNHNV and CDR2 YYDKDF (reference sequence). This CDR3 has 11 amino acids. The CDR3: CATSYSHEQYF. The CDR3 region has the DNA TGTGCCACCAGTTATTCCCACGAGCAGTACTTC.

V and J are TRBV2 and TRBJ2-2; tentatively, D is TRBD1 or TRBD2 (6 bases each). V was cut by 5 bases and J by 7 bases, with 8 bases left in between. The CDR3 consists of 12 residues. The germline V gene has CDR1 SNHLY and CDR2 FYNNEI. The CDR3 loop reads CASSRGDGELFF. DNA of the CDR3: TGTGCCAGCAGTAGGGGGGACGGGGAGCTGTTTTTT.

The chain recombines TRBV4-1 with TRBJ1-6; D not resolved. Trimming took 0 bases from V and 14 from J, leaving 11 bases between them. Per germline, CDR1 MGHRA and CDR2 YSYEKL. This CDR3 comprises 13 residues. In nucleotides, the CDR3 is TGCGCCAGCAGCCAAGAAACCTTCCTTGCCCTCCACTTT. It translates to CASSQETFLALHF.

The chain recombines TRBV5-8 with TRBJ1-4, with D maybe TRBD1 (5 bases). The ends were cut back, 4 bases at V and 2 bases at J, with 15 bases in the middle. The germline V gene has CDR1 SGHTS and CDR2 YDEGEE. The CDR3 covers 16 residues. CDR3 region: CASSPGTGLTNEKLFF. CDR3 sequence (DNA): TGTGCCAGCAGCCCCGGGACGGGCCTGACTAATGAAAAACTGTTTTTT.

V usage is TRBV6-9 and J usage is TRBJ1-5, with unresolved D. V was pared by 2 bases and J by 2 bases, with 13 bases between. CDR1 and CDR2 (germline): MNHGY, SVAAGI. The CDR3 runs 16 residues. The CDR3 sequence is CASSYNVGSRNQPQHF. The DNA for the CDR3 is TGTGCCAGCAGTTATAATGTGGGCTCGCGCAATCAGCCCCAGCATTTT.

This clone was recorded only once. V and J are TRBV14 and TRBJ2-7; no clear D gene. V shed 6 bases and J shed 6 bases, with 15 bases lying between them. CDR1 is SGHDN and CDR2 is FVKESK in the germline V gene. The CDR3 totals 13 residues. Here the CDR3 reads CASSPTPGSEQYF. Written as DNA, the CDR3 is TGTGCCAGCAGTCCTACCCCTGGTTCCGAGCAGTACTTC.

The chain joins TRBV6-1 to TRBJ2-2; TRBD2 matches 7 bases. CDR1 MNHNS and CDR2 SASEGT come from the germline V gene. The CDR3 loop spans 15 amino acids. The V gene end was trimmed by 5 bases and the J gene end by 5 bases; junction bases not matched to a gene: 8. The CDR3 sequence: CASSSGRAGTGELFF. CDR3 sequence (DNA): TGTGCCAGCAGTTCGGGGAGGGCGGGGACCGGGGAGCTGTTTTTT.

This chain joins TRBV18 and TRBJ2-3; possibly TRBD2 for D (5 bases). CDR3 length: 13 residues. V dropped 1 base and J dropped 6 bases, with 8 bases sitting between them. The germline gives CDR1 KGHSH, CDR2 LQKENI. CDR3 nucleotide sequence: TGTGCCAGCTCACCACAGAGGGAGGATACGCAGTATTTT. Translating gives CASSPQREDTQYF.

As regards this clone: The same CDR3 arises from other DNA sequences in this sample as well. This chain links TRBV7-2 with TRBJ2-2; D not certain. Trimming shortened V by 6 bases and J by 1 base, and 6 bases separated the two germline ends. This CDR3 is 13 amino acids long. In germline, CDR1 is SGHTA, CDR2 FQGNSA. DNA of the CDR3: TGTGCCAGCAGTCCAAAGAACACCGGGGAGCTGTTTTTT. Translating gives CASSPKNTGELFF.

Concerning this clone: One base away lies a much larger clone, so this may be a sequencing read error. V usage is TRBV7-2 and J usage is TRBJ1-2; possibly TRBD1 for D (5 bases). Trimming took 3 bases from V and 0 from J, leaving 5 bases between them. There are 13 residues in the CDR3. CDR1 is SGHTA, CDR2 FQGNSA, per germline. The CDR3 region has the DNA TGTGCCAGCAGCTTGGACACTAACTATGGCTACACCTTC. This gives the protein CASSLDTNYGYTF. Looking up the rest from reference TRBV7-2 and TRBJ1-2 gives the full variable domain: GAGVSQSPSNKVTEKGKDVELRCDPISGHTALYWYRQSLGQGLEFLIYFQGNSAPDKSGLPSDRFSAERTGGSVSTLTIQRTQQEDSAVYLCASSLDTNYGYTFGSGTRLTVV.

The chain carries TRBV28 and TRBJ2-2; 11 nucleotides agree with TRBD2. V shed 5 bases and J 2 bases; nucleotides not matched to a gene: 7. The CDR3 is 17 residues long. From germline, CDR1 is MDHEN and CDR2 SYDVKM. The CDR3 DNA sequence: TGTGCCAGCAGTCCCTTGACTAGCGGGGACAACACCGGGGAGCTGTTTTTT. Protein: CASSPLTSGDNTGELFF.

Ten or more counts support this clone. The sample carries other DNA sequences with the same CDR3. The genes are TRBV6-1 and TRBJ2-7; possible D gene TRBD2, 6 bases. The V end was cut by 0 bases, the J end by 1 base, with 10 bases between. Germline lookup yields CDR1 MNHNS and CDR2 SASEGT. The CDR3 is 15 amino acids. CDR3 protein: CASSEAEEGSYEQYF. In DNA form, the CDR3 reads TGTGCCAGCAGTGAAGCGGAGGAGGGGTCCTACGAGCAGTACTTC.

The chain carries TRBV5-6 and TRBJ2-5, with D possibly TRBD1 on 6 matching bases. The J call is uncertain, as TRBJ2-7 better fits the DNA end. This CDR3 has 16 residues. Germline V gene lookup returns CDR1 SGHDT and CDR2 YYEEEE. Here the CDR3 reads CASSLDRVLAFYEQYF. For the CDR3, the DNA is TGTGCCAGCAGCTTGGACAGGGTCCTTGCCTTCTACGAGCAGTACTTC.

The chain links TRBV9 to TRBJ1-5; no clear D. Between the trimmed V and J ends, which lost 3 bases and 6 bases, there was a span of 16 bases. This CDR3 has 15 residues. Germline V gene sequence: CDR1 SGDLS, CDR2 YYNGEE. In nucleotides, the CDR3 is TGTGCCAGCAGCGCGGACGGCTATGGAGGTCAGCCCCAGCATTTT. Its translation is CASSADGYGGQPQHF.

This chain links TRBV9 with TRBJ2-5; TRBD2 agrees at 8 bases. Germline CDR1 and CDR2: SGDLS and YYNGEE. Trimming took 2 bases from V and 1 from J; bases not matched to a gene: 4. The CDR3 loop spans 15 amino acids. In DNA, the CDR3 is TGTGCCAGCAGCGTTTCTAGCGGGCCCCAAGAGACCCAGTACTTC. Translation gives CASSVSSGPQETQYF.

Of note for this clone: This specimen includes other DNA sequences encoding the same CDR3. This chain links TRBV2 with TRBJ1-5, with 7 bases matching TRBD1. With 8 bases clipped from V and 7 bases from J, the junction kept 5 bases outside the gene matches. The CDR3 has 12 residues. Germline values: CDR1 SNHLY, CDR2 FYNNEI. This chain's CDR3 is CASGGGGQPQHF. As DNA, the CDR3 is TGTGCCAGCGGAGGGGGCGGGCAGCCCCAGCATTTT.

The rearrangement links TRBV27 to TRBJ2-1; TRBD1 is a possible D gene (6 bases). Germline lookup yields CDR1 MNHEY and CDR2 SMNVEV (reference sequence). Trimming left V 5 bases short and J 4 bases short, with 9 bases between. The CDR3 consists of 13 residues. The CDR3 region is CASSPQGYNEQFF. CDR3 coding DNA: TGTGCCAGCAGTCCTCAGGGGTACAATGAGCAGTTCTTC.